This T cell receptor (beta chain) was identified during a study of a mutant IDH1 vaccine in newly diagnosed glioma. Stated time point: baseline, week 1 (first vaccination visit). Described treatment: pre-vaccination baseline after standard-of-care therapy. Germline values: CDR1 MNHNY, CDR2 SVGAGI (reference sequence). This CDR3 comprises 15 residues. V lost 0 bases and J 8 bases, leaving 14 bases between the germline ends. Sequenced by immunoSEQ multiplex PCR; TCRdb stores in-frame clones only, minus some. The sample consists of some 100,000 clones, roughly four fifths of them appearing once. The chain joins TRBV6-6 to TRBJ1-5; D is possibly TRBD1 (5 bases). This TCR was sampled from a woman aged 50 to 65 with glioma. The sequences come from PBMCs, collected from a glioma patient treated with radiotherapy, temozolomide or both. Here the CDR3 reads CASSYSGRVEEPQHF. As DNA, the CDR3 is TGTGCCAGCAGTTACTCGGGGCGGGTTGAGGAGCCCCAGCATTTT.